A selection of T cell receptor beta chains follows, all from one sample in a study of CD8+ T cells in alopecia areata. Clones were read by immunoSEQ multiplex PCR, and TCRdb kept only the in-frame ones, dropping some. Among roughly 210,000 clones listed, around two fifths were seen once. Material: CD4+ T cells sorted from blood, obtained at approximately week 36, from a patient treated with tofacitinib. These receptor sequences come from a human donor with alopecia areata. Both conserved end residues are part of each CDR3. Each record gives: clone size, V gene, CDR3 protein. Clone size is shown for a subset of rows, as once, few, many or a class of expanded clone.

clone_size: few
v_call: TRBV30
cdr3_aa: CAWSAGGLSSYNEQFF

clone_size: -
v_call: TRBV18
cdr3_aa: CASSSVAGELFF

clone_size: -
v_call: TRBV5-4
cdr3_aa: CASSYWNSPLHF

clone_size: few
v_call: TRBV19
cdr3_aa: CASSPVRKSNEQFF

clone_size: once
v_call: TRBV6-4
cdr3_aa: CASSVLEGETQYF

clone_size: -
v_call: TRBV29-1
cdr3_aa: CSVPGGGHTQYF

clone_size: -
v_call: TRBV29-1
cdr3_aa: CSVEVVRGQFF

clone_size: -
v_call: TRBV7-9
cdr3_aa: CASSLNQGAEFF

clone_size: once
v_call: TRBV5-6
cdr3_aa: CASSPPPGSSGANVLTF

clone_size: -
v_call: TRBV5-4
cdr3_aa: CASSLVGQGQVGQFF

clone_size: once
v_call: TRBV1
cdr3_aa: CTSSQVKGRGQPQHF

clone_size: few
v_call: TRBV19
cdr3_aa: CASRAIAGGYNEQFF

clone_size: -
v_call: TRBV5-6
cdr3_aa: CASSWGLAGDEQYF

clone_size: -
v_call: TRBV5-4
cdr3_aa: CASSTSKGEQYF

clone_size: -
v_call: TRBV29-1
cdr3_aa: CSVEPAARYGYTF

clone_size: few
v_call: TRBV5-1
cdr3_aa: CASSLASGILSYNEQFF

clone_size: -
v_call: TRBV18
cdr3_aa: CASSPGQGYGYTF

clone_size: -
v_call: TRBV7-9
cdr3_aa: CASSLAGVSGFSYEQYF

clone_size: once
v_call: TRBV30
cdr3_aa: CAWSRAGLYPEAFF

clone_size: many
v_call: TRBV10-3
cdr3_aa: CATEERSQQYF

clone_size: -
v_call: TRBV9
cdr3_aa: CASSVEGVGRSETQYF

clone_size: -
v_call: TRBV27
cdr3_aa: CASSSGVRETQYF

clone_size: -
v_call: TRBV7-2
cdr3_aa: CASSLAQKGSGAASYNEQFF

clone_size: -
v_call: TRBV7-9
cdr3_aa: CASSRDGRTYNEQFF

clone_size: -
v_call: TRBV30
cdr3_aa: CAWSLWLAGVNEQFF

clone_size: few
v_call: TRBV28
cdr3_aa: CASSLNSQRKLFF

clone_size: once
v_call: TRBV20-1
cdr3_aa: CSARRIEEQYF

clone_size: few
v_call: TRBV5-1
cdr3_aa: CASSKGTGPLEQYF

clone_size: once
v_call: TRBV4-1
cdr3_aa: CASSQIGFGGKNTEAFF

clone_size: -
v_call: TRBV6-1
cdr3_aa: CASQDGGYNEQFF

clone_size: -
v_call: TRBV30
cdr3_aa: CALEPPATYEQYF

clone_size: few
v_call: TRBV4-2
cdr3_aa: CASSQGEGRATQETQYF

clone_size: -
v_call: TRBV2
cdr3_aa: CASSEVGETQYF

clone_size: -
v_call: TRBV27
cdr3_aa: CASSQPTSSPTDTQYF

clone_size: -
v_call: TRBV9
cdr3_aa: CASSVGGLAGELFF

clone_size: -
v_call: TRBV5-1
cdr3_aa: CASSLDPGQTQPQHF

clone_size: -
v_call: TRBV25-1
cdr3_aa: CASSPSFSGELFF

clone_size: few
v_call: TRBV28
cdr3_aa: CASRVSSGANVLTF

clone_size: few
v_call: TRBV14
cdr3_aa: CASSQQSDYGYTF

clone_size: many
v_call: TRBV7-3
cdr3_aa: CASSVGKGDTQYF

clone_size: -
v_call: TRBV5-1
cdr3_aa: CASSWEFSGEQYF

clone_size: -
v_call: TRBV29-1
cdr3_aa: CSVKGAYEQYF

clone_size: few
v_call: TRBV20-1
cdr3_aa: CSANPLAEAFF